The present T cell receptor (beta chain) was sequenced within a study of cytomegalovirus exposure and HLA in healthy donors (dated by TCRdb to about 2017). In the study overall: A later analysis indicated that the 110 or so validation repertoires were generated on the platform also employed for the approximately 690 repertoires of the first cohort. Besides the first cohort of 666 subjects, a separate validation cohort made up of roughly 120 different subjects was used. The study was designed to test whether signatures of past pathogen exposure could be identified by cataloging public T cell receptors. High-throughput TCR immunosequencing, statistical association of individual TCRs with disease status, and machine learning were combined to predict cytomegalovirus infection status.

Overall results and qualifications from the work: In the study, some 160 TCR beta chains were listed as associated with cytomegalovirus. Of the cluster scores, approximately 95% were above 0 in a later analysis, which found that TCRs clustered in the first cohort also tended to co-occur in the 120 or so validation repertoires. Most TCR sequences were observed very rarely across donors, whereas some public TCRs were present in many individuals. The authors suggested that the approach could potentially be generalized to other disease states and immunological phenotypes. Cytomegalovirus status was reported to be diagnosed by the classifier with high specificity and sensitivity in both the original and validation cohorts. A few of the identified cytomegalovirus-associated TCR beta chains were confirmed in vitro to be specific for cytomegalovirus antigens. A later analysis had no HLA typing for the validation cohort, so co-occurrence there was scored across all 110 or so repertoires.

CDR1 and CDR2 were assigned from the germline V gene as LGHNA and YNFKEQ. Trimming costs V 4 bases and J 5 bases, and their ends lie 11 bases apart. The CDR3 goes from the cysteine to the phenylalanine over 13 residues. CDR3 DNA only is kept here, 39 bases in frame from base 1. Libraries were constructed by the immunoSEQ multiplex PCR assay. As for the authors' bioinformatics: A statistical classification framework was built to diagnose cytomegalovirus status from the catalog of TCR beta chain sequences. TCRdb obtained this table from immuneACCESS and retained in-frame rearrangements with V and J assigned. These tables miss some clones; where compared with another copy, unresolved V genes account for less than half of the shortfall, and the remainder is unexplained. That table is the source of V, J and clone size, and D and trimming were worked out from the DNA. The sample has some 77,000 clones on record, 90% to 95% of them singletons. The biggest ten clones account for around 1.5% of the sample.

On this clone: There is no known antigen for this receptor. Base quality data are lacking; no much larger clone is found one base away.

Donors formed part of the validation cohort, which comprised 120 subjects and was distinct from the first cohort of under 850 subjects. Sequenced material: PBMCs. The receptor chain draws on TRBV4-2 and TRBJ1-2; a tentative D match to TRBD1 spans 6 bases. This sequence was found in a man aged 18 to 29 in good health and CMV-seropositive. The CDR3 protein: CASSLEQGYGYTF. The sequenced DNA is TGTGCCAGCAGCCTAGAACAGGGTTATGGCTACACCTTC.